This section outlines one T cell receptor (beta chain) sequence together with its context. This clone appeared a single time. Its antigen is still unknown. No qualities accompany the bases; no much larger clone lies one base away. Using the deep immunoSEQ assay, multiplex PCR amplified TCR CDR3 regions from genomic DNA. Genomic DNA extracted from each cell subset was distributed evenly over all wells of several immunoSEQ 96-well plates, and each plate served as one replicate. Each replicate PCR for sorted subsets received approximately 220 ng genomic DNA, equal to 28,000 or so T cell genomes. Purified libraries were quantified with a Qubit 3.0 fluorometer, sized on a Bioanalyzer 2100, and re-quantified with the KAPA Library Quantification kit. Every immunoSEQ 96-well plate was sequenced on a separate single-read 150-cycle Illumina NextSeq 550 flow cell. Concerning the study's data processing: Because the immunoSEQ output included only junctional sequences and no quality scores, the filtering could not be the same as the filtering used for full-length reads. To assign V/J genes and CDR3, sequences were annotated using PyIR, a Python wrapper for IgBLAST v1.9, with IMGT germline references. Reads were filtered out if the reads had weak V/J assignments (E-value above 1e-6), no CDR3, stop codons, out-of-frame junctions, or ambiguous translated residues. V3J clonotypes were defined as sequences sharing the same inferred V gene, J gene, and CDR3 amino acid sequence. To compute the percentage overlap between repertoires, the number of shared unique clonotypes was divided by the size of the smaller repertoire. Repertoire richness was assessed with RTK rarefaction, the Chao1 estimator, and Recon v2.1 estimates of unobserved clonotypes. Generation probabilities were computed with OLGA for all TCRbeta clonotypes obtained by the gDNA method from four donors. TCRdb limited this immuneACCESS table to in-frame rearrangements with V and J called. A share of clones is missing; checked studies link under half to unresolved V genes, and the rest is unexplained. V, J and clone size reflect that table, while D and trimming were determined from the DNA. The sample table holds around 2,000,000 clones, of which about 92% were seen once. The ten top clones hold more than 1.5% of the sample.

For the CD8 naive samples, CD45RO-negative cells were positively selected for CCR7, yielding a CD45RA+CCR7+ population from which TemRA cells were excluded. The donors were healthy, HIV-negative adults who had no recently reported acute infections or vaccinations. Every donor was a Caucasian adult residing in Nashville, Tennessee, USA. After blood collection by leukapheresis, PBMCs were isolated using Ficoll-Histopaque density gradient centrifugation and then cryopreserved in the vapor phase of liquid nitrogen. Analytical flow cytometry was used to check the purity and quantity of each magnetically sorted T cell population. Each sorted fraction had its genomic DNA isolated and then quantified by UV absorbance on a Nanodrop 2000c. The data stem from a study of shared clonotypes between healthy human individuals (TCRdb year 2020). About the investigation overall: The cohort included a few men and a couple of women between 18 and 49 years of age. For each donor, CD4 naive and CD4 memory were each run on three plates, CD8 naive on two plates, and CD8 memory on one plate. The study deeply sequenced blood TCR repertoires of about 5 healthy adults to estimate repertoire size and the extent of clonotype sharing between individuals. Different laboratories and diverse techniques were used to prepare libraries and sequence TCR repertoires, to increase sequencing depth and limit assay-specific biases. Each donor's leukapheresis produced roughly between roughly 0.85 and 10 billion PBMCs.

From cysteine to phenylalanine, the CDR3 is 16 amino acids long. The only DNA kept is the CDR3, 48 bases in frame from the first base. For CDR1 and CDR2, the germline V gene (reference sequence) lists SEHNR and FQNEAQ. The junction shows trimming of 5 bases on V and 8 bases on J, and the gene matches do not reach 9 bases of it. The paper's findings and limits, for the study overall: Naive subsets generally had larger estimated clonotype richness than memory subsets. Because the study included only a small number of donors, the genetic and exposure-history diversity represented was limited. Even with the large sequencing depth, rarefaction of the sorted-subset datasets indicated that sequencing was incomplete. Roughly 5.2% of naive CD4, 3.5% of naive CD8, 2.3% of memory CD4, and about 0.4% of memory CD8 clonotypes were shared across four donors. Sampling was limited to blood, and TCR repertoires in tissue likely differ from TCR repertoires in blood. Higher generation probabilities were observed for clonotypes shared by all four sorted-subset donors than for non-shared clonotypes. Pairwise subsampling led to the expectation that sequencing depth would affect the degree of clonotype sharing among donors.

Sequencing input: naive CD8+ T cells from PBMCs. What this sample's cell subset or site label stands for: CD45RA+CCR7+. The chain links TRBV7-9 with TRBJ2-1, and 13 bases in between align with TRBD2. The sequence came from a man younger than 35 in good health. Some clones in this sample may be carry-over from other donors' samples. The CDR3 sequence is CASSPGTSGTRDEQFF. The nucleotides are TGTGCCAGCAGCCCGGGGACTAGCGGGACGCGGGATGAGCAGTTCTTC.